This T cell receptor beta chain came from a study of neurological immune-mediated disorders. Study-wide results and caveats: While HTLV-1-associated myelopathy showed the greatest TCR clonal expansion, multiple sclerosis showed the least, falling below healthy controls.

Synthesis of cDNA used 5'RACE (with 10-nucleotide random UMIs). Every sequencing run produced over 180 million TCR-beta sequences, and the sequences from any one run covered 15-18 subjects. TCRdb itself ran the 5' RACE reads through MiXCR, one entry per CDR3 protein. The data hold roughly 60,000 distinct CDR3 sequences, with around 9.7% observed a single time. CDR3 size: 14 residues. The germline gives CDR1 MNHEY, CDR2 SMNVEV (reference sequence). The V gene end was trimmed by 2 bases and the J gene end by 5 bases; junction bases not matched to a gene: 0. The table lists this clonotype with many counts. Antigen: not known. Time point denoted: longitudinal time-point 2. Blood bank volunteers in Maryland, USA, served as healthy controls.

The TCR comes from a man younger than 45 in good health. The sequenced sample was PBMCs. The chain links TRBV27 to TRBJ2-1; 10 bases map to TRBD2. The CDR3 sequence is CASSLGTSDNEQFF. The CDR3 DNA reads TGTGCCAGCAGTTTAGGGACTAGCGACAATGAGCAGTTCTTC.